The 14 T cell receptor beta chains reported below all come from one sample, sequenced in a study of response to subunit inactivated influenza vaccine. TCRdb called the RT-PCR reads again in MiXCR, with one record for every CDR3 protein. There are 540,000 or so distinct CDR3 sequences in the sample; under 15% occur only once, and under 15% lies in the top ten. The sequencing used PBMCs from blood, collected 45 days after vaccination. The receptors were sampled from a man in his fifties or sixties who received an inactivated influenza vaccine.

This clonotype was observed a few times. The chain recombines TRBV6-1 with TRBJ2-1; no reliable D call. The germline CDR1 and CDR2 sequences are MNHNS and SASEGT. Trimming cost V 8 bases and J 4 bases, with 21 bases left between them. The CDR3 contains 16 residues. CDR3 nucleotide sequence: TGTGCCAGCGTCCCTGACCCGGGCTGGAATTACAATGAGCAGTTCTTC. Translation: CASVPDPGWNYNEQFF.

Remarks on this clonotype: One junction end disagrees with the germline gene, perhaps due to a read error. The V call is TRBV12-3 or TRBV12-4, the J call TRBJ2-3, with TRBD2 as a possible D gene (6 bases). The CDR3 consists of 15 residues. As DNA, the CDR3 is TGCGCCAGCAGCCCGGGGGTAGCGTTCACAGATACGCAGTATTTT. It translates to CASSPGVAFTDTQYF.

This clonotype was found a few times. The chain carries TRBV9 and TRBJ2-3, with D perhaps matching TRBD2 (5 bases). The germline V gene has CDR1 SGDLS and CDR2 YYNGEE. The CDR3 loop spans 16 amino acids. V was cut by 3 bases and J by 3 bases, with 17 bases left in between. The CDR3 is CASSAEERSLTDTQYF. CDR3 nucleotides: TGTGCCAGCAGCGCCGAGGAGCGGAGCTTAACAGATACGCAGTATTTT. The variable domain in full, completed from reference TRBV9 and TRBJ2-3, reads DSGVTQTPKHLITATGQRVTLRCSPRSGDLSVYWYQQSLDQGLQFLIQYYNGEERAKGNILERFSAQQFPDLHSELNLSSLELGDSALYFCASSAEERSLTDTQYFGPGTRLTVL.

J is TRBJ2-7 and V is TRBV5-1; tentatively, D is TRBD2 (5 bases). The CDR3 loop spans 14 amino acids. Germline V gene data show CDR1 as SGHRS and CDR2 as YFSETQ. Trimming pared 4 bases from V and 3 bases from J, leaving 14 bases between. The CDR3 nucleotides read TGCGCCAGCAGCACAAATGGCGGGTACTACGAGCAGTACTTC. This sequence encodes CASSTNGGYYEQYF.

In this sample, this clonotype turned up many times. J is TRBJ2-7 and V is TRBV29-1; 13 nucleotides align to TRBD2. V shed 6 bases and J 2 bases; nucleotides not matched to a gene: 7. CDR1 is SQVTM and CDR2 is ANQGSEA in the germline V gene. The length of the CDR3 is 15 residues. CDR3 region: CSVVGLAGVPYEQYF. CDR3 coding DNA: TGCAGCGTGGTCGGACTAGCGGGAGTGCCCTACGAGCAGTACTTC.

This clonotype occurred many times. The chain has TRBV29-1 and TRBJ2-5; tentative D call: TRBD1 (6 bases). In germline, CDR1 is SQVTM, CDR2 ANQGSEA. With 3 bases removed from V and 1 base from J, the gap between germline ends came to 33 bases. This CDR3 contains 21 residues. Here the CDR3 reads CSVEGQMDTGGTAWGQETQYF. The DNA of the CDR3 is TGCAGCGTTGAGGGACAAATGGACACCGGCGGTACGGCTTGGGGCCAAGAGACCCAGTACTTC.

This chain links TRBV5-1 with TRBJ2-5; D call uncertain. The CDR3 loop spans 14 amino acids. V lost 3 bases to trimming and J lost 2 bases, with 11 bases between them. CDR1 and CDR2 from the germline V gene are SGHRS and YFSETQ. CDR3 protein: CASSWRGRQETQYF. In DNA, the CDR3 is TGCGCCAGCAGCTGGCGCGGCCGACAAGAGACCCAGTACTTC.

There are many counts of this clonotype. CDR3 residues: CASSYSPGLAFPYEQYF. In DNA, the CDR3 is TGTGCCAGCAGTTACTCCCCGGGACTAGCCTTCCCCTACGAGCAGTACTTC. The chain carries TRBV6-5 and TRBJ2-7, with 9 bases matching TRBD2. J gave up 2 bases and V 0 bases, and 8 bases lay outside the gene matches. This CDR3 region has 17 residues. From germline, CDR1 is MNHEY and CDR2 SVGAGI.

This clonotype was seen more than once but under ten times. The CDR3 sequence is CASSLVSQGGTEAFF. The CDR3 DNA reads as TGTGCCAGCAGCTTAGTGAGCCAGGGAGGGACTGAAGCTTTCTTT. The chain joins TRBV7-2 to TRBJ1-1; tentatively, D is TRBD1 (5 bases). The CDR3 has 15 amino acids. Trimming pared 1 base from V and 5 bases from J, leaving 14 bases between. Per the germline V gene, CDR1 is SGHTA and CDR2 is FQGNSA.

Only a few counts were recorded for this clonotype. The chain uses TRBV4-3 and TRBJ2-5; 7 bases match TRBD1. This CDR3 comprises 15 residues. J lost 10 bases, V lost 3 bases, and 14 bases had no gene match. Germline loops: CDR1 LGHNA, CDR2 YSLEER. This CDR3 reads CASSQDGTVGGRQYF. In nucleotides, the CDR3 is TGCGCCAGCAGCCAGGACGGGACAGTCGGAGGACGCCAGTACTTC.

In its sample, this clonotype was seen a few times. CDR3 amino acids: CASSFDSVSYNEQFF. The CDR3 bases are TGCGCCAGCAGCTTCGACTCGGTTTCCTACAATGAGCAGTTCTTC. V is TRBV5-1 and J is TRBJ2-1; D not certain. V gave up 2 bases and J gave up 1 base, with 10 bases separating them. The germline gives CDR1 SGHRS, CDR2 YFSETQ. The CDR3 has 15 residues.

This clonotype was seen many times. CDR3 in amino acids: CASPTSGTAGLYEQYF. The CDR3 DNA reads as TGCGCCAGCCCAACAAGCGGGACAGCGGGCCTTTACGAGCAGTACTTC. The rearrangement joins TRBV10-2 to TRBJ2-7, with D tentatively TRBD1 or TRBD2 (7 bases each). Germline V gene sequence: CDR1 WSHSY, CDR2 SAAADI. Deletions cut 8 bases from V and 4 bases from J, with 24 bases between. The CDR3 is 16 residues long.

This clonotype has a count of ten or more. The chain's CDR3 is CASSQDGTGLHEQYF. The DNA of the CDR3 is TGTGCCAGCAGCCAAGACGGGACAGGGCTCCACGAGCAGTACTTC. The chain carries TRBV7-9 and TRBJ2-7; TRBD1 aligns across 9 bases. The ends lost 5 bases at V and 5 bases at J; junction bases unmatched: 10. CDR1 and CDR2 from the germline V gene are SEHNR and FQNEAQ (reference sequence). The length of the CDR3 is 15 residues.

This clonotype has only a few counts. The chain links TRBV29-1 to TRBJ2-1; TRBD2 agrees at 11 bases. V lost 3 bases and J lost 9; bases outside the gene matches: 10. The CDR3 length is 15 residues. Germline V gene data show CDR1 as SQVTM and CDR2 as ANQGSEA. The CDR3 DNA follows: TGCAGCGTTGACGAGGGACTAGCGGAGCCCCCTGAGCAGTTCTTC. Amino acid sequence: CSVDEGLAEPPEQFF.